These 19 T cell receptor beta chains were sequenced from one sample in a study of T cell changes during pregnancy in multiple sclerosis. The assay was immunoSEQ multiplex PCR, and TCRdb's table has in-frame clones only and misses some. Of fewer than 70,000 clones listed, more than 75% are singletons. Sequencing input: peripheral blood from another person, used as feeder cells. The origin of the receptors is a human donor whose cells served as feeder cells for cultures in a pregnancy study.

The rearrangement joins TRBV19 to TRBJ1-2; the match to TRBD1 covers 7 bases. Germline V lookup: CDR1 LNHDA, CDR2 SQIVND (reference sequence). This CDR3 is built from 15 residues. The junction had 16 bases not matched to a gene; V was cut back by 9 bases and J by 6 bases. The CDR3 region is CASTSFQGVRDGYTF. The CDR3 bases are TGTGCCAGCACGTCTTTTCAGGGGGTCCGGGATGGCTACACCTTC.

The V call is TRBV7-2, the J call TRBJ1-2; unclear D gene. Germline loops: CDR1 SGHTA, CDR2 FQGNSA. With 5 bases removed from V and 2 bases from J, the gap between germline ends came to 6 bases. The CDR3 sequence is 12 residues long. The CDR3 DNA reads TGTGCCAGCAGCCTGGACAACTATGGCTACACCTTC. Translated: CASSLDNYGYTF.

V is TRBV27 and J is TRBJ1-5, with 9 bases that match TRBD1. Unmatched junction bases numbered 5, after V lost 4 bases and J lost 7 bases. The CDR3 is 14 amino acids. The germline CDR1 and CDR2 sequences are MNHEY and SMNVEV (reference sequence). CDR3 DNA sequence: TGTGCCAGCAGTTCACGACAGGGGGGACAGCCCCAGCATTTT. The encoded protein is CASSSRQGGQPQHF.

The chain recombines TRBV28 with TRBJ1-3, with a weak D call TRBD1 (5 bases). Between the trimmed V and J ends, which lost 7 bases and 9 bases, there was a span of 19 bases. CDR3 length: 14 residues. Per germline, CDR1 MDHEN and CDR2 SYDVKM. The DNA for the CDR3 is TGTGCCAGCATCGCGGGGCATCGTTGGGGCACCATATATTTT. This codes for CASIAGHRWGTIYF. Combining the CDR3 with reference TRBV28 and TRBJ1-3 gives the whole variable domain DVKVTQSSRYLVKRTGEKVFLECVQDMDHENMFWYRQDPGLGLRLIYFSYDVKMKEKGDIPEGYSVSREKKERFSLILESASTNQTSMYLCASIAGHRWGTIYFGEGSWLTVV.

The chain couples TRBV5-5 to TRBJ2-3, with D unclear. Per germline, CDR1 SGHKS and CDR2 YYEKEE (reference sequence). Deletions cut 0 bases from V and 3 bases from J, with 14 bases between. The CDR3 is 16 residues long. The CDR3, as DNA: TGTGCCAGCAGCTTGGTGCCACAAGAACGGACAGATACGCAGTATTTT. Residues: CASSLVPQERTDTQYF.

The CDR3 DNA sequence: TGCGCCAGCAGCCCCGTAGGGGGCGACAGCCCGCCTTACGAGCAGTACTTC. As protein: CASSPVGGDSPPYEQYF. The chain recombines TRBV5-1 with TRBJ2-7; 7 nucleotides line up with TRBD1. Trimming took 4 bases from V and 4 from J; bases not matched to a gene: 17. Germline-derived CDR1 and CDR2 are SGHRS and YFSETQ. The CDR3 extends over 17 amino acids. The full variable domain, in which reference TRBV5-1 and TRBJ2-7 provide the parts outside the CDR3, is KAGVTQTPRYLIKTRGQQVTLSCSPISGHRSVSWYQQTPGQGLQFLFEYFSETQRNKGNFPGRFSGRQFSNSRSEMNVSTLELGDSALYLCASSPVGGDSPPYEQYFGPGTRLTVT.

In DNA, the CDR3 is TGTGCCAGCAGTTTATCGGGGACAGGTTTTAGCAATCAGCCCCAGCATTTT. This translates into CASSLSGTGFSNQPQHF. The chain uses TRBV28 and TRBJ1-5; 8 nucleotides match TRBD1. Trimming took 1 base from V and 0 from J; bases not matched to a gene: 5. Looked up from germline, CDR1 is MDHEN and CDR2 is SYDVKM. The CDR3 sequence is 17 residues long.

The table lists this clone with a count of one. In DNA form, the CDR3 reads TGTGCCAGCAGCTGGGAGGCTGAAGCTTTCTTT. Translation gives CASSWEAEAFF. The rearrangement links TRBV11-2 to TRBJ1-1; the D is unclear. Germline CDR1 SGHAT, CDR2 FQNNGV. The CDR3 covers 11 residues. Trimming removed 4 bases at V and 6 bases at J, with 6 bases between.

This chain links TRBV20-1 with TRBJ2-2, with D unresolved. The CDR3 has 11 residues. The V end was cut by 1 base, the J end by 6 bases, with 3 bases between. Germline V gene sequence: CDR1 DFQATT, CDR2 SNEGSKA (reference sequence). DNA for the CDR3: TGCAGTGCTAGAGGGCCCGGGGAGCTGTTTTTT. Its translation: CSARGPGELFF.

The V call is TRBV5-5, the J call TRBJ2-7; D ambiguous. CDR1 and CDR2 (germline): SGHKS, YYEKEE (reference sequence). Trimming pared 0 bases from V and 2 bases from J, leaving 9 bases between. This CDR3 comprises 14 residues. This CDR3 is CASSLGSGPYEQYF. In DNA, the CDR3 is TGTGCCAGCAGCTTGGGTTCCGGACCCTACGAGCAGTACTTC.

The rearrangement links TRBV10-3 to TRBJ2-3; no clear D gene. CDR1 and CDR2 (germline): ENHRY, SYGVKD. The CDR3 covers 15 residues. Trimming pared 0 bases from V and 5 bases from J, leaving 12 bases between. The CDR3 region has the DNA TGTGCCATCAGTGAGTCGGCGATAACACAAGATACGCAGTATTTT. This translates into CAISESAITQDTQYF.

This chain connects TRBV5-1 to TRBJ2-5; 7 positions agree with TRBD2. The CDR3 contains 14 residues. The germline gives CDR1 SGHRS, CDR2 YFSETQ. V dropped 4 bases and J dropped 1; count of bases not matched to a gene: 4. The CDR3 spells CASSPGTTQETQYF. CDR3 sequence (DNA): TGCGCCAGCAGCCCCGGGACTACCCAAGAGACCCAGTACTTC.

The chain's CDR3 is CASSFNRDTEAFF. The CDR3 region has the DNA TGTGCCAGCAGCTTCAACAGGGACACTGAAGCTTTCTTT. The chain employs TRBV11-2 and TRBJ1-1; perhaps TRBD1 as D (6 bases). V lost 3 bases, J lost 3 bases, and 8 bases lay in between. Looked up from germline, CDR1 is SGHAT and CDR2 is FQNNGV. The CDR3 runs to 13 residues. Looking up the rest from reference TRBV11-2 and TRBJ1-1 gives the full variable domain: EAGVAQSPRYKIIEKRQSVAFWCNPISGHATLYWYQQILGQGPKLLIQFQNNGVVDDSQLPKDRFSAERLKGVDSTLKIQPAKLEDSAVYLCASSFNRDTEAFFGQGTRLTVV.

The chain couples TRBV7-9 to TRBJ2-6, with a possible D match to TRBD1 (6 bases). CDR1 SEHNR and CDR2 FQNEAQ come from the germline V gene (reference sequence). The length of the CDR3 is 17 residues. With 1 base removed from V and 2 bases from J, the gap between germline ends came to 12 bases. The CDR3 DNA reads as TGTGCCAGCAGCTTAGACAGGGTGGAAGCTGGGGCCAACGTCCTGACTTTC. Protein product: CASSLDRVEAGANVLTF.

This clone was seen just once. This chain uses TRBV19 with TRBJ2-4; weak D call: TRBD1 (7 bases). V gave up 10 bases and J gave up 6 bases, with 16 bases separating them. Germline V lookup: CDR1 LNHDA, CDR2 SQIVND (reference sequence). The CDR3 covers 13 residues. CDR3 coding DNA: TGTGCCACCTTGGGCGGGGACAGAAACATTCAGTACTTC. This codes for CATLGGDRNIQYF.

The rearrangement joins TRBV4-3 to TRBJ2-1, with D possibly matching TRBD2 (5 bases). Germline CDR1 and CDR2: LGHNA and YSLEER. Trimming removed 4 bases from V and 0 bases from J, with 16 bases in between. This CDR3 is 17 amino acids long. The CDR3 sequence is CASSRDGPGSSYNEQFF. The DNA for the CDR3 is TGCGCCAGCAGCCGAGACGGACCGGGGAGCTCCTACAATGAGCAGTTCTTC.

The CDR3 here is CASRSIQGASGANVLTF. CDR3 sequence (DNA): TGCGCCAGCCGATCTATACAGGGAGCTTCTGGGGCCAACGTCCTGACTTTC. The V and J genes are TRBV5-1 and TRBJ2-6, with D tentatively TRBD1 (6 bases). The V end lost 7 bases, the J end lost 1 base, and 18 bases lay between the germline ends. Germline V CDR1 and CDR2: SGHRS, YFSETQ. The CDR3 runs to 17 residues.

V usage is TRBV11-3 and J usage is TRBJ2-1, with a tentative D call TRBD1 (6 bases). This CDR3 has 13 amino acids. Germline V gives CDR1 SGHNT, CDR2 YENEEA. The V and J ends lost 3 bases and 8 bases respectively, with 11 bases between them. The CDR3 region is CASSFQGLDEQFF. For the CDR3, the DNA is TGTGCCAGCAGCTTTCAGGGGCTGGATGAGCAGTTCTTC.

The chain combines TRBV6-5 with TRBJ2-3; D gene uncertain. Germline V gene lookup returns CDR1 MNHEY and CDR2 SVGAGI. V was pared by 0 bases and J by 2 bases, with 6 bases between. CDR3 size: 14 residues. CDR3 sequence (DNA): TGTGCCAGCAGTTACTCTGCAGCCACAGATACGCAGTATTTT. This translates into CASSYSAATDTQYF.